One and the same sample provided the 8 T cell receptor beta chains below, sequenced in a study of vaccination effects on CD4 cells after COVID-19. Antigens for these TCRs are unknown. Here immunoSEQ multiplex PCR was the method, and the copy in TCRdb shows in-frame clones only, minus some. This repertoire shows around 40,000 clones, around 63% found once; its top ten account for 4.2%. Researchers isolated CD4+ T cells once approximately 10 days of culture had elapsed. Source: CD4+ T cells from PBMCs cultured without peptide, taken before COVID-19 vaccination. The receptors derive from a human donor who received a COVID-19 vaccine.

This rearrangement joins TRBV5-1 to TRBJ2-1; D is uncertain. The CDR3 runs 16 residues. CDR1 SGHRS and CDR2 YFSETQ come from the germline V gene. The V and J ends lost 1 base and 3 bases respectively, with 14 bases between them. The CDR3 is CASSLRQVGVYNEQFF. The CDR3 DNA is TGCGCCAGCAGCTTGAGGCAGGTAGGCGTCTACAATGAGCAGTTCTTC.

The CDR3 DNA is TGTGCCAGCCGACGAATGGATAACTACAATGAGCAGTTCTTC. Its translation: CASRRMDNYNEQFF. The V and J genes are TRBV25-1 and TRBJ2-1; D is undetermined. Looked up from germline, CDR1 is MGHDK and CDR2 is SYGVNS. Trimming stripped 8 bases from V and 3 bases from J, with 14 bases between. The CDR3 covers 14 residues.

V gene TRBV5-4 combines with J gene TRBJ1-4; 8 bases match TRBD1. This CDR3 spans 14 amino acids. Losses at the gene ends were 1 base for V and 8 bases for J; bases not matched to a gene: 4. CDR1 is SGHNT, CDR2 YYREEE, per germline (reference sequence). As DNA, the CDR3 is TGTGCCAGCAGCTTGCAGGGGGCACAGGAAAAACTGTTTTTT. It specifies CASSLQGAQEKLFF.

The chain combines TRBV5-1 with TRBJ2-6, with TRBD2 as a possible D gene (5 bases). The CDR3 runs to 17 residues. Trimming pared 7 bases from V and 2 bases from J, leaving 19 bases between. Germline CDR1 and CDR2: SGHRS and YFSETQ. The DNA of the CDR3 is TGCGCCAGCGGACGGATGTCGGTCGGGACTGGGGCCAACGTCCTGACTTTC. Its translation: CASGRMSVGTGANVLTF.

This clone was counted a single time. The chain is built from TRBV6-5 and TRBJ2-2; TRBD2 matches 11 bases. Germline values: CDR1 MNHEY, CDR2 SVGAGI. The CDR3 is 16 residues long. The trim removed 2 bases at V and 7 bases at J, leaving 6 bases unmatched. The CDR3 sequence is CASSYPPSGRSGELFF. The CDR3 coding sequence is TGTGCCAGCAGTTACCCCCCTAGCGGGAGGAGCGGGGAGCTGTTTTTT.

The chain employs TRBV27 and TRBJ2-1, with 8 nucleotides matching TRBD2. V shed 2 bases, J shed 6 bases, and the junction held 3 bases outside the gene matches. Germline V gene sequence: CDR1 MNHEY, CDR2 SMNVEV (reference sequence). CDR3 length: 14 amino acids. CDR3 nucleotides: TGTGCCAGCAGTTTAAGCGGGAGTTTCAATGAGCAGTTCTTC. This translates into CASSLSGSFNEQFF.

Only a few counts were recorded for this clone. V gene TRBV7-9 combines with J gene TRBJ1-2; the D is unclear. This CDR3 comprises 15 residues. Germline loops: CDR1 SEHNR, CDR2 FQNEAQ (reference sequence). V shed 4 bases and J shed 6 bases, with 18 bases lying between them. The CDR3 protein is CASSSYASWANGYTF. CDR3 DNA: TGTGCCAGCAGCTCATACGCTTCTTGGGCTAATGGCTACACCTTC.

A few counts support this clone. The chain carries TRBV7-9 and TRBJ1-3, with D unclear. The CDR3 loop spans 12 amino acids. Germline V CDR1 and CDR2: SEHNR, FQNEAQ (reference sequence). Trimming shortened V by 1 base and J by 7 bases, and 5 bases separated the two germline ends. The DNA of the CDR3 is TGTGCCAGCAGCTTAGGTCAGAACACCATATATTTT. It codes for CASSLGQNTIYF.